A single sample is the source of the 15 T cell receptor beta chains below, sequenced in a study of cytomegalovirus exposure and HLA in healthy donors. Vbeta (60) and Jbeta (13) primers were used in the PCR. TCRdb's copy holds only in-frame clones and misses some; the assay was immunoSEQ multiplex PCR. The sample lists approximately 160,000 clones, around 72% seen once, with around 3% in the top ten. Material: PBMCs. These receptors all stem from a woman aged 45-60 years in good health and CMV-seropositive.

The chain recombines TRBV5-1 with TRBJ1-1, with a tentative D call TRBD1 (5 bases). Deletions cut 2 bases from V and 7 bases from J, with 12 bases between. CDR1 is SGHRS, CDR2 YFSETQ, per germline. This CDR3 region has 13 residues. CDR3 in DNA: TGCGCCAGCAGCTTAGGGGAAGATGGTGAAGCTTTCTTT. Translating gives CASSLGEDGEAFF.

The chain combines TRBV5-1 with TRBJ2-2, with D unclear. The CDR3 spans 15 residues. The germline CDR1 and CDR2 sequences are SGHRS and YFSETQ. Deletions cut 4 bases from V and 0 bases from J, with 10 bases between. The CDR3 nucleotides are TGCGCCAGCAGCCTTGAACTCGCGAACACCGGGGAGCTGTTTTTT. This gives the protein CASSLELANTGELFF.

This rearrangement joins TRBV4-2 to TRBJ2-7; maybe TRBD1 (5 bases). Germline CDR1 and CDR2: LGHNA and YNFKEQ. The CDR3 runs to 15 residues. Deletions cut 4 bases from V and 2 bases from J, with 15 bases between. The CDR3 loop is CASSLLRQGPYEQYF. DNA of the CDR3: TGTGCCAGCAGCCTCTTAAGGCAGGGTCCCTACGAGCAGTACTTC.

The gene calls are TRBV6-6 and TRBJ1-1, with 7 bases lining up with TRBD1. Losses at the gene ends were 5 bases for V and 5 bases for J; bases not matched to a gene: 5. This CDR3 has 13 residues. Germline assignment: CDR1 MNHNY and CDR2 SVGAGI (reference sequence). In DNA, the CDR3 is TGTGCCAGCAGTCTGACAGGGTTGACTGAAGCTTTCTTT. This codes for CASSLTGLTEAFF.

The chain links TRBV10-3 to TRBJ2-7; TRBD2 is a possible D gene (5 bases). V was cut by 0 bases and J by 4 bases, with 7 bases left in between. Per the germline V gene, CDR1 is ENHRY and CDR2 is SYGVKD. The length of the CDR3 is 13 residues. CDR3 amino acids: CAISESGGYEQYF. The CDR3, as DNA: TGTGCCATCAGTGAGTCAGGAGGTTACGAGCAGTACTTC.

The chain links TRBV7-6 to TRBJ1-3, with a weak D call TRBD1 (5 bases). The germline CDR1 and CDR2 sequences are SGHVS and FNYEAQ. V was trimmed by 2 bases and J by 0 bases, leaving 14 bases between them. The CDR3 covers 17 residues. This CDR3 reads CASSLSGGTSSGNTIYF. CDR3 DNA sequence: TGTGCCAGCAGCTTATCCGGGGGAACCAGCTCTGGAAACACCATATATTTT. Full variable domain (remainder filled in from reference TRBV7-6 and TRBJ1-3): GAGVSQSPRYKVTKRGQDVALRCDPISGHVSLYWYRQALGQGPEFLTYFNYEAQQDKSGLPNDRFSAERPEGSISTLTIQRTEQRDSAMYRCASSLSGGTSSGNTIYFGEGSWLTVV.

The chain uses TRBV7-2 and TRBJ1-5; maybe TRBD1 (6 bases). Germline V gene data show CDR1 as SGHTA and CDR2 as FQGNSA. This CDR3 contains 13 residues. Trimming cost V 5 bases and J 4 bases, with 9 bases left between them. The CDR3 DNA sequence: TGTGCCAGCAGCCAGAGGGGGAATCAGCCCCAGCATTTT. As protein: CASSQRGNQPQHF.

This clone was seen more than once but under ten times. This chain uses TRBV30 with TRBJ1-2; TRBD1 matches 9 bases. V gave up 5 bases and J gave up 2 bases; unmatched junction bases: 9. The CDR3 length is 15 residues. Germline-derived CDR1 and CDR2 are GTSNPN and SVGIG (reference sequence). CDR3 DNA: TGTGCCTGGCGGAAACCGGGACAGGGAAACTATGGCTACACCTTC. Its protein is CAWRKPGQGNYGYTF.

The count of this clone is one. V gene TRBV2 combines with J gene TRBJ1-2; no firm D call. This CDR3 region has 13 residues. V lost 4 bases, J lost 6 bases, and 12 bases lay in between. Germline V gene data show CDR1 as SNHLY and CDR2 as FYNNEI. CDR3 region: CASSVQENDGYTF. The DNA for the CDR3 is TGTGCCAGCAGTGTTCAGGAAAATGATGGCTACACCTTC. The full variable domain, completed using reference TRBV2 and TRBJ1-2, is EPEVTQTPSHQVTQMGQEVILRCVPISNHLYFYWYRQILGQKVEFLVSFYNNEISEKSEIFDDQFSVERPDGSNFTLKIRSTKLEDSAMYFCASSVQENDGYTFGSGTRLTVV.

The chain employs TRBV9 and TRBJ2-6; D is uncertain. Trimming removed 4 bases from V and 3 bases from J, with 8 bases in between. The CDR3 is 14 residues long. Germline CDR1 is SGDLS and CDR2 is YYNGEE. CDR3 sequence (DNA): TGTGCCAGCAGCCGCCCCGGTGGGGCCAACGTCCTGACTTTC. It encodes CASSRPGGANVLTF.

The chain couples TRBV28 to TRBJ1-4; unclear D gene. Looked up from germline, CDR1 is MDHEN and CDR2 is SYDVKM. The CDR3 totals 15 residues. Trimming took off 3 bases at V and 0 bases at J, with 8 bases between the two ends. The CDR3 loop is CASSLPTTTNEKLFF. CDR3 nucleotide sequence: TGTGCCAGCAGTTTGCCGACAACAACTAATGAAAAACTGTTTTTT.

The table lists this clone with a few counts. A read error may produce the germline difference seen at one junction end. The rearrangement joins TRBV29-1 to TRBJ2-4; no firm D call. This CDR3 region has 12 residues. Germline CDR1 is SQVTM and CDR2 is ANQGSEA. The CDR3 loop is CSSFDRLNSQYF. The CDR3, as DNA: TGCAGCTCTTTCGACCGCCTAAACAGTCAGTACTTC.

The chain has TRBV10-3 and TRBJ2-2, with 7 bases identical to TRBD2. Trimming removed 4 bases from V and 1 base from J; junction bases left unmatched: 6. The CDR3 covers 16 residues. Germline-derived CDR1 and CDR2 are ENHRY and SYGVKD. The CDR3 DNA sequence: TGTGCCATCAGTGTTTTGCGGGGGAGGAACACCGGGGAGCTGTTTTTT. This sequence encodes CAISVLRGRNTGELFF.

This chain links TRBV29-1 with TRBJ2-7, with D maybe TRBD1 (6 bases). The CDR3 contains 12 residues. CDR1 and CDR2 from the germline V gene are SQVTM and ANQGSEA. V lost 6 bases and J lost 7, with 16 bases in between. The CDR3 bases are TGCAGCGTGAGGATGGGGGCGCGAGAGCAGTACTTC. It encodes CSVRMGAREQYF.

This chain uses TRBV6-1 with TRBJ2-3, with TRBD2 as a possible D gene (5 bases). V was clipped by 7 bases and J by 3 bases, with 17 bases between them. The CDR3 covers 15 residues. CDR1 is MNHNS, CDR2 SASEGT, per germline. The CDR3 DNA reads TGTGCCAGCAAGAGACAATCGGGAATGACAGATACGCAGTATTTT. It codes for CASKRQSGMTDTQYF.